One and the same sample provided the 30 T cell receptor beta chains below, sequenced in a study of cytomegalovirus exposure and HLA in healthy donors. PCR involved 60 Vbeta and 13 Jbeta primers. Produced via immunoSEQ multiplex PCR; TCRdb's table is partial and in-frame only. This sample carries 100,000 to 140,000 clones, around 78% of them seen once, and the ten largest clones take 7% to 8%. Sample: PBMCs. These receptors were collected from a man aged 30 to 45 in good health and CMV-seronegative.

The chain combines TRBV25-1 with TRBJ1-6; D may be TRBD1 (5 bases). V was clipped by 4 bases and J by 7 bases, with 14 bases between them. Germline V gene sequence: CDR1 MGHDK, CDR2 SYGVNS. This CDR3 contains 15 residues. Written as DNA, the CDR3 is TGTGCCAGCAGTGGAGGCAGGGCGACGAATTCACCCCTCCACTTT. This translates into CASSGGRATNSPLHF.

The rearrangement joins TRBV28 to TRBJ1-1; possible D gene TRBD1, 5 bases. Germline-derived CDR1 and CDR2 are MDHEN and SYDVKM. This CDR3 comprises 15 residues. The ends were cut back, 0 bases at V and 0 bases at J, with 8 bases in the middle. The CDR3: CASSLWGLMNTEAFF. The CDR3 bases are TGTGCCAGCAGTTTATGGGGGCTCATGAACACTGAAGCTTTCTTT.

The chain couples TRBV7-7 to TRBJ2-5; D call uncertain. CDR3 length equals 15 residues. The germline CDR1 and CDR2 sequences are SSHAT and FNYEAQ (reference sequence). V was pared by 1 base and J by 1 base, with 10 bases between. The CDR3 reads CASSLGQVLQETQYF. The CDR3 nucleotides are TGTGCCAGCAGCTTAGGGCAGGTTCTCCAAGAGACCCAGTACTTC.

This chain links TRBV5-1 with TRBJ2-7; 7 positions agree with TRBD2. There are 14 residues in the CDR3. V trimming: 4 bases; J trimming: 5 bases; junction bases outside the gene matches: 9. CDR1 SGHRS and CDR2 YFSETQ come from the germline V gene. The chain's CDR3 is CASSPERDLHEQYF. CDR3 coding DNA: TGCGCCAGCAGCCCGGAGCGGGACCTTCACGAGCAGTACTTC.

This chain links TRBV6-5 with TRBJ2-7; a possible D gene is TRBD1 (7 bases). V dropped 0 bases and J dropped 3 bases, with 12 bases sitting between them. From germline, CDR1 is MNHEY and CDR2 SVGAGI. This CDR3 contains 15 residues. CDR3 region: CASSYSAGGGYEQYF. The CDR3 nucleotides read TGTGCCAGCAGTTACTCGGCAGGGGGAGGCTACGAGCAGTACTTC.

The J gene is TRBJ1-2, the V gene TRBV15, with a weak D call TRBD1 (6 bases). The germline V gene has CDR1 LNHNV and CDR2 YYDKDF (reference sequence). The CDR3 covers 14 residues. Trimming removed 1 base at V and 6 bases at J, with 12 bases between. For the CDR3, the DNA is TGTGCCACCAGCAGAGCGGACAGCCGGCATGGCTACACCTTC. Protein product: CATSRADSRHGYTF.

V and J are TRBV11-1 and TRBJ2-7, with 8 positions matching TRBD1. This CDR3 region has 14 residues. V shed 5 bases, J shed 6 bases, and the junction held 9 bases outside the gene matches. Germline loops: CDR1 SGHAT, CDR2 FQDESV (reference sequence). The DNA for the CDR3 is TGTGCCAGCAGCCACAGGGGGAATTCGCTCGAGCAGTACTTC. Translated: CASSHRGNSLEQYF.

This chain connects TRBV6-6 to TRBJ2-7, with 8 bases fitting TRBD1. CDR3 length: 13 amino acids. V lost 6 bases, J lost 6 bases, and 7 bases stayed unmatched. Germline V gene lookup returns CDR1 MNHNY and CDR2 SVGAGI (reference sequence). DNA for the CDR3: TGTGCCAGCAGCACCGGGACAGGCCTCGAGCAGTACTTC. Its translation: CASSTGTGLEQYF.

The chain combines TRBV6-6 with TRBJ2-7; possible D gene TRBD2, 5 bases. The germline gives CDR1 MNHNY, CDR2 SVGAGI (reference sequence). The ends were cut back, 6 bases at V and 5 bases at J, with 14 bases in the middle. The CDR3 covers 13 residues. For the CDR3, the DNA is TGTGCCAGCAGCCAGACCGGGGTGAACGAGCAGTACTTC. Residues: CASSQTGVNEQYF.

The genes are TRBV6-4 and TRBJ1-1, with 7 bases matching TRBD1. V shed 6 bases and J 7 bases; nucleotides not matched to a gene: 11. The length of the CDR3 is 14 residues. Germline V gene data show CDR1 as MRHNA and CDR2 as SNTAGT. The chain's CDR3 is CASSRTGTASEAFF. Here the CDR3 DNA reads TGTGCCAGCAGCCGAACTGGGACAGCTAGTGAAGCTTTCTTT.

DNA of the CDR3: TGTGCCAGCAGCTCTAGCGCGTTGGCAGGGATTGAAGCTTTCTTT. It yields the protein CASSSSALAGIEAFF. The chain employs TRBV5-6 and TRBJ1-1; D might be TRBD1 (5 bases). Trimming left V 3 bases short and J 7 bases short, with 19 bases between. Looked up from germline, CDR1 is SGHDT and CDR2 is YYEEEE. CDR3 size: 15 residues.

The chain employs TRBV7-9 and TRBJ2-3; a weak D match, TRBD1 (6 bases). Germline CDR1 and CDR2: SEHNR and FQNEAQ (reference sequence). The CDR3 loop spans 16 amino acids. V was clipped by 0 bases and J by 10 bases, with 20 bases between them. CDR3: CASSLALGGAGPAQYF. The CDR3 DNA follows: TGTGCCAGCAGCTTAGCGCTTGGGGGCGCGGGCCCCGCGCAGTATTTT.

For the CDR3, the DNA is TGTGCCAGCCGCCCGGACTCCAACCAAGAGACCCAGTACTTC. The encoded protein is CASRPDSNQETQYF. This chain uses TRBV5-4 with TRBJ2-5; the D gene is possibly TRBD2 (5 bases). The CDR3 consists of 14 residues. Deletions cut 7 bases from V and 0 bases from J, with 13 bases between. Per the germline V gene, CDR1 is SGHNT and CDR2 is YYREEE (reference sequence).

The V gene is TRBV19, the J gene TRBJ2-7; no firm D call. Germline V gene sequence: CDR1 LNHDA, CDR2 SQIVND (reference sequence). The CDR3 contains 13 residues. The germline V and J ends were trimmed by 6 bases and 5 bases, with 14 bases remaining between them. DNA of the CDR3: TGTGCCAGTAGCTCCCGCGGCCCCGACGAGCAGTACTTC. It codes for CASSSRGPDEQYF.

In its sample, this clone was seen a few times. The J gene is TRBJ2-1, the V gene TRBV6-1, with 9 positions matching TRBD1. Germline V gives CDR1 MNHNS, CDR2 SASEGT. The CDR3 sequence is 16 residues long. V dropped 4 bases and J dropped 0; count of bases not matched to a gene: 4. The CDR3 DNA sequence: TGTGCCAGCAGTGGCCGGACAGGGGCCTCCTACAATGAGCAGTTCTTC. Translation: CASSGRTGASYNEQFF.

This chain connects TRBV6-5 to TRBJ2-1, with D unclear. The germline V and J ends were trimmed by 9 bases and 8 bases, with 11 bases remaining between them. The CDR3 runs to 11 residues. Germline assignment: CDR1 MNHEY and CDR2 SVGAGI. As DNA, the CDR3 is TGTGCCAGTCTTAGCTGGGATGAGCAGTTCTTC. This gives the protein CASLSWDEQFF.

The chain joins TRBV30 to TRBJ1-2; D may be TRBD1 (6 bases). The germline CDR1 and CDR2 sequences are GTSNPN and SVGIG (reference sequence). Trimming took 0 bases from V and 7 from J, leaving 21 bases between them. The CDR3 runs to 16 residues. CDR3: CAWSVGWSGALSGYTF. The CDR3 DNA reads TGTGCCTGGAGTGTAGGATGGTCAGGGGCATTGAGTGGCTACACCTTC. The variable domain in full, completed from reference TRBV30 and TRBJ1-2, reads SQTIHQWPATLVQPVGSPLSLECTVEGTSNPNLYWYRQAAGRGLQLLFYSVGIGQISSEVPQNLSASRPQDRQFILSSKKLLLSDSGFYLCAWSVGWSGALSGYTFGSGTRLTVV.

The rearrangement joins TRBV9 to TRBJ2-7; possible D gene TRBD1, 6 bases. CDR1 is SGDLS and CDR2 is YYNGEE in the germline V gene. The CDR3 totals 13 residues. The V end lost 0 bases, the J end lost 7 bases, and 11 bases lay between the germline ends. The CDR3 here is CASSVAGVGEQYF. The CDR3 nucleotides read TGTGCCAGCAGCGTAGCAGGGGTGGGGGAGCAGTACTTC.

The CDR3 here is CASSLPSVGTDTQYF. As DNA, the CDR3 is TGCGCCAGCAGCTTGCCTAGCGTGGGCACAGATACGCAGTATTTT. V usage is TRBV5-1 and J usage is TRBJ2-3, with D maybe TRBD2 (6 bases). The germline gives CDR1 SGHRS, CDR2 YFSETQ. The CDR3 is 15 amino acids. The V end was cut by 1 base, the J end by 1 base, with 10 bases between.

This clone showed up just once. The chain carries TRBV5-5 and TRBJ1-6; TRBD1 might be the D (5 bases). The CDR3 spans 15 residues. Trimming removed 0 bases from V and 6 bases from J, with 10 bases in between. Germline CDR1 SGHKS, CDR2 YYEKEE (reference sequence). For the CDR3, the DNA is TGTGCCAGCAGCTTGGAAGGACATATTAATTCACCCCTCCACTTT. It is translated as CASSLEGHINSPLHF.

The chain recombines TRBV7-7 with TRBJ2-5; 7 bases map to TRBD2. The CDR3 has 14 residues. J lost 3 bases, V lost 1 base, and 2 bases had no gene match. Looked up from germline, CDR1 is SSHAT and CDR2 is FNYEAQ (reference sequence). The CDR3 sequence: CASSLVGGEETQYF. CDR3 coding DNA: TGTGCCAGCAGCTTAGTGGGGGGGGAAGAGACCCAGTACTTC.

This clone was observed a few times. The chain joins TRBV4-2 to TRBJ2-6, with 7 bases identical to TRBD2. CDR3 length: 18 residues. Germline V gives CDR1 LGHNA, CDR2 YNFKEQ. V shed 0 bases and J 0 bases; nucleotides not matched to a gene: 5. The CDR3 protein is CASSQDVAGGSGANVLTF. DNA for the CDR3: TGTGCCAGCAGCCAAGACGTAGCGGGTGGCTCTGGGGCCAACGTCCTGACTTTC.

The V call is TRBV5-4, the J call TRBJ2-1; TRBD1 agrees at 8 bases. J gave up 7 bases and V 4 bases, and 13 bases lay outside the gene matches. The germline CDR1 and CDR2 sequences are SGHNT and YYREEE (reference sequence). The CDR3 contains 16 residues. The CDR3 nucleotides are TGTGCCAGCAGCCCTCTGACAGGGGCTACCTTTAATGAGCAGTTCTTC. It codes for CASSPLTGATFNEQFF.

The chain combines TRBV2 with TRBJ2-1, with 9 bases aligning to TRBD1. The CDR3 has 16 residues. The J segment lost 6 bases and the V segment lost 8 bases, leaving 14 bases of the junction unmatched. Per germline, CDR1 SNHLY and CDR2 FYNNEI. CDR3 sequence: CASAVSRGQGFNEQFF. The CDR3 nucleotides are TGTGCCAGCGCGGTATCACGGGGACAGGGCTTCAATGAGCAGTTCTTC.

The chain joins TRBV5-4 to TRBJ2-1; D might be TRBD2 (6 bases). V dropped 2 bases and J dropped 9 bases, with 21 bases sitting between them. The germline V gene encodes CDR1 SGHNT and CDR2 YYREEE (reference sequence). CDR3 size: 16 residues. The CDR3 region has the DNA TGTGCCAGCAGCTTTGAAATGACTAGTAATCTGGGTGAGCAGTTCTTC. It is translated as CASSFEMTSNLGEQFF.

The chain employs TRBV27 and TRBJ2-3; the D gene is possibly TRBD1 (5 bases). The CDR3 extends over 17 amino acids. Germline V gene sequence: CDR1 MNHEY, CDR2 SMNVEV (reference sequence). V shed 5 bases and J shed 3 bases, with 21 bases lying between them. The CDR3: CASSLRRTQGRTDTQYF. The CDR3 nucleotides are TGTGCCAGCAGTCTCCGGAGAACGCAGGGTCGGACAGATACGCAGTATTTT.

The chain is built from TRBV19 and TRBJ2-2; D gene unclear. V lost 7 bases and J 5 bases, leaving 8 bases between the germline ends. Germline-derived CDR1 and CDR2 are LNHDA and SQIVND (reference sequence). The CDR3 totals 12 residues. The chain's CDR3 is CASTLGTGELFF. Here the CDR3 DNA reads TGTGCCAGTACCCTCGGGACCGGGGAGCTGTTTTTT.

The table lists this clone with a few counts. DNA for the CDR3: TGTGCCAGTAGCAAAGACAGCTCGAATCAGCCCCAGCATTTT. Translating it yields CASSKDSSNQPQHF. This rearrangement joins TRBV19 to TRBJ1-5; tentatively, D is TRBD1 (5 bases). Trimming removed 6 bases from V and 4 bases from J, with 13 bases in between. The CDR3 runs to 14 residues. CDR1 is LNHDA and CDR2 is SQIVND in the germline V gene (reference sequence).

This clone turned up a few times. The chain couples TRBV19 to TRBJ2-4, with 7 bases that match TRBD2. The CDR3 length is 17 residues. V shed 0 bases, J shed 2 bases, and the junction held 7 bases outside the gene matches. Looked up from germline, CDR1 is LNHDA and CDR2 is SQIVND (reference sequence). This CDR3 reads CASSIEGVGGSKNIQYF. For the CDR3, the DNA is TGTGCCAGTAGTATAGAGGGGGTCGGGGGGTCCAAAAACATTCAGTACTTC.

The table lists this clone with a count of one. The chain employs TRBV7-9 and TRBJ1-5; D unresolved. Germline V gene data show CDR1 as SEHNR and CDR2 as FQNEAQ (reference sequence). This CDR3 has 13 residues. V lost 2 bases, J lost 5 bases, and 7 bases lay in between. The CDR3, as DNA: TGTGCCAGCAGCTTAAGCGGGGATCAGCCCCAGCATTTT. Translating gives CASSLSGDQPQHF. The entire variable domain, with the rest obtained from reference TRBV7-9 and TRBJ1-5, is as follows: DTGVSQNPRHKITKRGQNVTFRCDPISEHNRLYWYRQTLGQGPEFLTYFQNEAQLEKSRLLSDRFSAERPKGSFSTLEIQRTEQGDSAMYLCASSLSGDQPQHFGDGTRLSIL.